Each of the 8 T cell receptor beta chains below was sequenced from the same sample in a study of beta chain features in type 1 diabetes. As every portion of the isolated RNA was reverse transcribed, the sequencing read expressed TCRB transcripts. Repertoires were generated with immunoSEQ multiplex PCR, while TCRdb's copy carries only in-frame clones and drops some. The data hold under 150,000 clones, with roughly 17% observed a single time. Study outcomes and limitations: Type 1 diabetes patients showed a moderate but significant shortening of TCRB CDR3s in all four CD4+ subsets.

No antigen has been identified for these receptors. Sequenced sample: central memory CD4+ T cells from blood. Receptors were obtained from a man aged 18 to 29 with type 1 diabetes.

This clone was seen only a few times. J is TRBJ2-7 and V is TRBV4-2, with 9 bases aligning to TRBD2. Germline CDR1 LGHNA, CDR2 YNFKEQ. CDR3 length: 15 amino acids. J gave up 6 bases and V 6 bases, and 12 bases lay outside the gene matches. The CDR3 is CASREGAGGPVEQYF. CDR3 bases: TGTGCCAGCAGAGAGGGGGCGGGGGGGCCAGTCGAGCAGTACTTC.

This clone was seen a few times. The CDR3 DNA follows: TGTGCCAGCAACCTTGGTGGCGGGGGGTACACAGATACGCAGTATTTT. Protein product: CASNLGGGGYTDTQYF. The V call is TRBV4-2, the J call TRBJ2-3; 8 bases agree with TRBD2. Germline assignment: CDR1 LGHNA and CDR2 YNFKEQ. After removal of 7 bases from V and 2 bases from J, the junction contained 11 bases not matched to a gene. The CDR3 runs to 16 residues.

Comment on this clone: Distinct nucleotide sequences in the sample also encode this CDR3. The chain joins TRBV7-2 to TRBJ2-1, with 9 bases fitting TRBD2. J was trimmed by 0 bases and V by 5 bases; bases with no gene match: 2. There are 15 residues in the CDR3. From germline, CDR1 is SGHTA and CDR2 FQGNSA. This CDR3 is CASSPLAGSYNEQFF. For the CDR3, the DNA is TGTGCCAGCAGCCCACTAGCGGGCTCCTACAATGAGCAGTTCTTC.

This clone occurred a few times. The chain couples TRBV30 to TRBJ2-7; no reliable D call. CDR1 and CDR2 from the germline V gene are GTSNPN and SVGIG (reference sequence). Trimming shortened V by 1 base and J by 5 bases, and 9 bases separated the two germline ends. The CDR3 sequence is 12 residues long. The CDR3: CAWSDPTDEQYF. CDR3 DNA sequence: TGTGCCTGGAGTGATCCCACAGACGAGCAGTACTTC. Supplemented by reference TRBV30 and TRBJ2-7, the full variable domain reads SQTIHQWPATLVQPVGSPLSLECTVEGTSNPNLYWYRQAAGRGLQLLFYSVGIGQISSEVPQNLSASRPQDRQFILSSKKLLLSDSGFYLCAWSDPTDEQYFGPGTRLTVT.

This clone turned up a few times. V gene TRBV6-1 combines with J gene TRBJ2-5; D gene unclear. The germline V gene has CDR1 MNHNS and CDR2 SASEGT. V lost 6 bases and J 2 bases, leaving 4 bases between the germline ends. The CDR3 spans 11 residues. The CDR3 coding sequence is TGTGCCAGCAGCTCACAAGAGACCCAGTACTTC. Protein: CASSSQETQYF.

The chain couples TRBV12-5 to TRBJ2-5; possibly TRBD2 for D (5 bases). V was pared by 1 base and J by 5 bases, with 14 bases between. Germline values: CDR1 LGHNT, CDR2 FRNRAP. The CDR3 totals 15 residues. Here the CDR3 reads CASGLGTGMGETQYF. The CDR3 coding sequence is TGTGCTAGTGGTTTGGGCACCGGGATGGGGGAGACCCAGTACTTC.

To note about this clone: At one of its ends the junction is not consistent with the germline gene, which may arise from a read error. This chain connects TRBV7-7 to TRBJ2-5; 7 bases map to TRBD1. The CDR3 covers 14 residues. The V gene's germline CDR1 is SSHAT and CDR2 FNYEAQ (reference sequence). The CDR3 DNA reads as TGTGCTAGCAGCTTCCAGGGGGTTGGGGAGACCCAGTACTTC. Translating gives CASSFQGVGETQYF.

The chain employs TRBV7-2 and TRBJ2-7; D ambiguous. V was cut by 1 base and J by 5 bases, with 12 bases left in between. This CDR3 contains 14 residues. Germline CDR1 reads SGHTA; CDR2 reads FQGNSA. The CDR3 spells CASSLGNGFDEQYF. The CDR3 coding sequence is TGTGCCAGCAGCTTAGGGAACGGGTTCGACGAGCAGTACTTC.